The rows below give T cell receptor beta chains drawn from one sample of a study of cytomegalovirus exposure and HLA in healthy donors. The method was immunoSEQ multiplex PCR; TCRdb's version includes in-frame clones alone and lacks a portion of them. Among 200,000 or so clones listed, around nine tenths were seen once. Source material: PBMCs. These receptor sequences come from a woman aged 18-30 years in good health and CMV-seronegative. Both conserved end residues are part of each CDR3. A D gene is named only where the DNA matches it firmly. Size is stated for part of the rows, as once, few or many counts, or as a class when the clone is expanded.

abundance	j_gene	d_gene	v_gene	CDR3nt	CDR3aa
once	TRBJ2-2	.	TRBV7-9	TGTGCCAGCAGCTCGATCCGGGCTAGCGCGAACACCGGGGAGCTGTTTTTT	CASSSIRASANTGELFF
.	TRBJ2-5	TRBD2	TRBV27	TGTGCCAGCAGTTGGGGACTAGGCGGGAGGGCCAGAGAGACCCAGTACTTC	CASSWGLGGRARETQYF
.	TRBJ1-1	.	TRBV21-1	TGTGCCAGCAGCCCCAGGACAAAGACTCCTACCTTCGGAGCTTTCTTT	CASSPRTKTPTFGAFF
.	TRBJ1-2	TRBD1	TRBV4-1	TGCGCCAGCAGCCCTTGGGGACAGGGCCTCGGCTACACCTTC	CASSPWGQGLGYTF
.	TRBJ1-2	TRBD1	TRBV5-5	TGTGCCAGCAGCCTGGGACAGCATCCTAACTATGGCTACACCTTC	CASSLGQHPNYGYTF
.	TRBJ2-7	TRBD2	TRBV27	TGTGCCAGCAGTTTATTAGCGGGGACCTACGAGCAGTACTTC	CASSLLAGTYEQYF
.	TRBJ1-1	TRBD1	TRBV18	TGTGCCAGCTCACCCGGGACAGGGTCCGGACCCTCCCCCGAAGCTTTCTTT	CASSPGTGSGPSPEAFF
.	TRBJ1-4	.	TRBV27	TGTGCCAGCAGTCCCCAAGCAGGGGTTGTGGCTAATGAAAAACTGTTTTTT	CASSPQAGVVANEKLFF
.	TRBJ2-1	TRBD2	TRBV25-1	TGTGCCAGCAGTGAAGGGGGGGACTATGAGCAGTTCTTC	CASSEGGDYEQFF
.	TRBJ2-7	TRBD2	TRBV11-2	TGTGCCAGCAGCCGGACTAGCGGACCCTACGAGCAGTACTTC	CASSRTSGPYEQYF